The rows below give T cell receptor beta chains drawn from one sample of a study of glioma-infiltrating T cells. TCRdb itself ran the multiplex PCR reads through MiXCR, one entry per CDR3 protein. The sample has about 130,000 distinct CDR3 sequences; roughly 23% are singletons. The sequencing sample was made of glioma tissue, nonneoplastic brain tissue, or PBMCs (not recorded which). These receptors were collected from a human donor with low-grade glioma or glioblastoma, undergoing nonglioma brain surgery, or in good health (not recorded which). Both conserved end residues are part of each CDR3. A D gene is named only where the DNA matches it firmly. Where a row states a size, it is once, few, many or the class of an expanded clone; other rows omit it.

TRBV6-4	TRBJ2-5	-	many	TGTGCCAGCAGCAATACCCCACAAGAGACCCAGTACTTC	CASSNTPQETQYF
TRBV7-2	TRBJ2-7	-	many	TGTGCCAGCAGCTACGCCCCCATCCCCTACGAGCAGTACTTC	CASSYAPIPYEQYF
TRBV11-1	TRBJ2-3	-	many	TGTGCCAGCAGCTTATATCTGTCGGCGGGCCCTACAGATACGCAGTATTTT	CASSLYLSAGPTDTQYF
TRBV11-1	TRBJ1-6	TRBD1	many	TGTGCCAGCACCTGGACCGGGACAGGGAAATCACCCCTCCACTTT	CASTWTGTGKSPLHF
TRBV5-1	TRBJ1-3	-	-	TGCGCCAGCAGCTTGCGGTCGGATAGCTCTGGAAACACCATATATTTT	CASSLRSDSSGNTIYF
TRBV9	TRBJ2-1	-	few	TGTGCCAGCAGCCCACCCCTAGCGAGAAGCTCCTACAATGAGCAGTTCTTC	CASSPPLARSSYNEQFF
TRBV20-1	TRBJ2-1	TRBD2	many	TGCAGTGCTGCTGAAGGGACTAGCGGTTACAATGAGCAGTTCTTC	CSAAEGTSGYNEQFF
TRBV4-3	TRBJ2-2	TRBD2	-	TGCGCCAGCAGCCAAGAGTGGACTAGGACCACCGGGGAGCTGTTTTTT	CASSQEWTRTTGELFF
TRBV11-2	TRBJ2-5	TRBD1	-	TGTGCCAGCAGCCCATGGCAACTCCTGGACAGGGGCTACCAAGAGACCCAGTACTTC	CASSPWQLLDRGYQETQYF
TRBV11-2	TRBJ2-7	-	few	TGTGCCAGCAGCCGGGACGGGACCTACGAGCAGTACTTC	CASSRDGTYEQYF
TRBV7-2	TRBJ2-3	TRBD1	many	TGTGCCAGCAGCATTGACAGGGACACAGATACGCAGTATTTT	CASSIDRDTDTQYF
TRBV7-2	TRBJ2-7	-	many	TGTGCCAGCAGCTCCAAGACTAGAAGTCCGAACGAGCAGTACTTC	CASSSKTRSPNEQYF
TRBV20-1	TRBJ2-7	-	many	TGCAGTGCTTCCCGGGACTCCCCCTACGAGCAGTACTTC	CSASRDSPYEQYF
TRBV12-5	TRBJ2-1	TRBD1	few	TGTGCTAGTGGTTTGGGATCGGGACAGGGTATATACAATGAGCAGTTCTTC	CASGLGSGQGIYNEQFF
TRBV6-6	TRBJ2-2	-	many	TGTGCCAGCAGTTACGGTCTTTATGTCCCGTTTTTT	CASSYGLYVPFF
TRBV6-1	TRBJ1-5	TRBD1	many	TGTGCCAGCAGTCTTGACAGGGTAGATCAGCCCCAGCATTTT	CASSLDRVDQPQHF
TRBV5-4	TRBJ2-5	-	few	TGTGCCAGCAGCTTGGCTCACGAAGAGACCCAGTACTTC	CASSLAHEETQYF
TRBV6-1	TRBJ1-5	-	many	TGTGCCAGCAGTAAATCTAAGTGGGGGGACAATCAGCCCCAGCATTTT	CASSKSKWGDNQPQHF